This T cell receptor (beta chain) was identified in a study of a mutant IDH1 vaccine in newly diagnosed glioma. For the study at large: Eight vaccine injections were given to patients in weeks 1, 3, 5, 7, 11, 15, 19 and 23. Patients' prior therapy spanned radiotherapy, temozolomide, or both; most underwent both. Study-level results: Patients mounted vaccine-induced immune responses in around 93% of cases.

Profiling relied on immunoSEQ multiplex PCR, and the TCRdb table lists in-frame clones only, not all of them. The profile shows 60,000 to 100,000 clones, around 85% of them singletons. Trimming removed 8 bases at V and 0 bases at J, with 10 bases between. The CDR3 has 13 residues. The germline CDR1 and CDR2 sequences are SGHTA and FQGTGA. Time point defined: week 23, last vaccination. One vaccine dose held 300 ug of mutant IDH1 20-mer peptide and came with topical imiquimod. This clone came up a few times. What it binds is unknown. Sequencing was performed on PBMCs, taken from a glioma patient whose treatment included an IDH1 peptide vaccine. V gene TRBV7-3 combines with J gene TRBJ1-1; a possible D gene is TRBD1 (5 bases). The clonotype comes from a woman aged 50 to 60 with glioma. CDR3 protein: CASARQMNTEAFF. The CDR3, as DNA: TGTGCCAGCGCCAGACAGATGAACACTGAAGCTTTCTTT.